The source of this TCR beta chain is a study of T cell repertoires in cytomegalovirus infection. V dropped 8 bases and J dropped 3 bases, with 17 bases sitting between them. The CDR3 has 14 amino acids. TCRdb ran MiXCR on the reads and lists one entry per CDR3 protein. The sample includes some 400,000 distinct CDR3 sequences, less than 20% seen only once; the top ten take under 9%. The specimen was PBMCs. This sequence originates from a human donor in good health (CMV status not recorded). Some clones in this sample may be carry-over from other donors' samples. The J gene is TRBJ2-7, the V gene TRBV12-3 or TRBV12-4; possibly TRBD1 for D (5 bases). The CDR3 nucleotides read TGTGCCAGCTCCGTAGGGCGCAGGGTCTACGAGCAGTACTTC. Translation: CASSVGRRVYEQYF.